This record concerns one T cell receptor beta chain sequence. The antigen remains unidentified. The data derive from a study of T cell responses to AZD1222 COVID-19 vaccine. Findings and caveats of the study: There were mostly white British donors and more females than males, and clonal diversity was possibly underestimated. In all cases, repertoires were sampled only after the peak T cell response. Seropositive status at baseline applied to only five to seven AZD1222 recipients.

The repertoire was sequenced with immunoSEQ multiplex PCR; TCRdb's copy has only in-frame clones and lacks some. This table holds approximately 110,000 clones, around 89% found once. This CDR3 has 15 residues. CDR1 and CDR2 (germline): MNHEY, SMNVEV (reference sequence). The V gene end was trimmed by 0 bases and the J gene end by 6 bases; junction bases not matched to a gene: 8. The sequence derives from an adult in good health. The sample here was peripheral blood, taken on day 0 of AZD1222 vaccination. J is TRBJ2-7 and V is TRBV27, with 7 bases identical to TRBD2. CDR3 loop: CASSLSKYGGVEQYF. Written as DNA, the CDR3 is TGTGCCAGCAGTTTATCGAAATATGGGGGGGTCGAGCAGTACTTC.